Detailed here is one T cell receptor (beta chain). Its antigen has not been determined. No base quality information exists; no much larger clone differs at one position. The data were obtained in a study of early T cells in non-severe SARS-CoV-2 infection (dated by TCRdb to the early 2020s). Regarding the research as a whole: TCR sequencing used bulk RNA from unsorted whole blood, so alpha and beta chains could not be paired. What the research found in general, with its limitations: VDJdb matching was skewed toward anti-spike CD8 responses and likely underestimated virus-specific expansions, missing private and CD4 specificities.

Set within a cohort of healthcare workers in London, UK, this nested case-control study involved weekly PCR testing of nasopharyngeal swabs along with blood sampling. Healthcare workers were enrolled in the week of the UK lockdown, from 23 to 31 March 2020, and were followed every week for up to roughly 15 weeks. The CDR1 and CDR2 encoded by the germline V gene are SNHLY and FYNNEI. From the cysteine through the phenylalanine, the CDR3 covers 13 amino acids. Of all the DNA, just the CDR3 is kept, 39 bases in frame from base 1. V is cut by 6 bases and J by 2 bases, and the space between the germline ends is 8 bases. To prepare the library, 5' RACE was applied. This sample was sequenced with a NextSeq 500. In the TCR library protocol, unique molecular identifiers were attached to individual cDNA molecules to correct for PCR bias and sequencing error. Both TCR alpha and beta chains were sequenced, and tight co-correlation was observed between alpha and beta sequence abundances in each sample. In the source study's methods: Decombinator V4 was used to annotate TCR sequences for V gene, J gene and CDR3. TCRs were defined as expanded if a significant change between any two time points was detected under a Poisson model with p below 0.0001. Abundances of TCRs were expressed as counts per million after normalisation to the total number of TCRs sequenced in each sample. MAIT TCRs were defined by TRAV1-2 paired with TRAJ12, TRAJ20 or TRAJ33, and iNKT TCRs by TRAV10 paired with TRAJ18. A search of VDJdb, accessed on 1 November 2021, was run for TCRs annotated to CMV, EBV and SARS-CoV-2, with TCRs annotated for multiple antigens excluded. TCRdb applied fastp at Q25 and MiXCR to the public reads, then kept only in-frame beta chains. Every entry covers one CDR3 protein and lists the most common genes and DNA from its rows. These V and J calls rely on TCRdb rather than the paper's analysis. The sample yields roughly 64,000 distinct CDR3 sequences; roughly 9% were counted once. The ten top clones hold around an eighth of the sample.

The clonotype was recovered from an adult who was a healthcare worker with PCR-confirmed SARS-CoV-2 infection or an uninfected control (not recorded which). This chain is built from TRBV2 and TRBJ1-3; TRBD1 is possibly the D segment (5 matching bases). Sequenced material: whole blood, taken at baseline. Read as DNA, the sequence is TGTGCCAGCAGGCAGGGTACTGGAAACACCATATATTTT. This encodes CASRQGTGNTIYF.